A single sample is the source of the 2 T cell receptor beta chains below, sequenced in a study of T cell responses to AZD1222 COVID-19 vaccine. Repertoires were generated with immunoSEQ multiplex PCR, while TCRdb's copy carries only in-frame clones and drops some. This repertoire shows 150,000 to 180,000 clones, 90% found once; its top ten account for approximately 1.8%. Sequenced here: peripheral blood, sampled on day 0 of AZD1222 vaccination. Every receptor here comes from an adult in good health.

This chain joins TRBV6-6 and TRBJ1-3, with 8 nucleotides matching TRBD1. The length of the CDR3 is 15 residues. The V segment lost 6 bases and the J segment 4 bases; nucleotides outside the gene matches: 8. Germline assignment: CDR1 MNHNY and CDR2 SVGAGI (reference sequence). CDR3 in amino acids: CASRNKGQGGNTIYF. In nucleotides, the CDR3 is TGTGCCAGCAGGAACAAAGGACAGGGCGGAAACACCATATATTTT.

This clone was counted once. This chain joins TRBV6-1 and TRBJ1-3, with D uncertain. Trimming left V 2 bases short and J 0 bases short, with 8 bases between. The length of the CDR3 is 15 residues. Germline V gives CDR1 MNHNS, CDR2 SASEGT. CDR3 loop: CASSEPTASGNTIYF. In DNA, the CDR3 is TGTGCCAGCAGTGAACCGACGGCCTCTGGAAACACCATATATTTT.